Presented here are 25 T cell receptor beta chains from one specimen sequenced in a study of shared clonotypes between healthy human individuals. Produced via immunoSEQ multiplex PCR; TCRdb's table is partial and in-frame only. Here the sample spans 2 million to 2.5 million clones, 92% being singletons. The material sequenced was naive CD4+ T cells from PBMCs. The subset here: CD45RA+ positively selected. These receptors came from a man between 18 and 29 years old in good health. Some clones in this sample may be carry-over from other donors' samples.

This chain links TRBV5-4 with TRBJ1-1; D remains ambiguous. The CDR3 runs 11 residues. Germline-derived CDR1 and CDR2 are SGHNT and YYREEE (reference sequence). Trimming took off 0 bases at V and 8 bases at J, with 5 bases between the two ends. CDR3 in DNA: TGTGCCAGCAGCTTGGAAAGGGAAGCTTTCTTT. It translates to CASSLEREAFF.

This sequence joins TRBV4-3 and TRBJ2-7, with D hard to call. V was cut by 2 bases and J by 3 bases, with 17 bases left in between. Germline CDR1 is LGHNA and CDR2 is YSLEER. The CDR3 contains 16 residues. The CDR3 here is CASSQLLGLEVYEQYF. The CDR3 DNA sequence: TGCGCCAGCAGCCAACTCCTCGGCCTAGAAGTCTACGAGCAGTACTTC.

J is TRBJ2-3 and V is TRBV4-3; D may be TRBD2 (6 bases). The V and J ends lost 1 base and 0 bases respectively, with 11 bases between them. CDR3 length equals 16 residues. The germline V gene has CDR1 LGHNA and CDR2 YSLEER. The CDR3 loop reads CASSQVISGSTDTQYF. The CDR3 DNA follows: TGCGCCAGCAGCCAAGTCATCAGCGGGAGCACAGATACGCAGTATTTT.

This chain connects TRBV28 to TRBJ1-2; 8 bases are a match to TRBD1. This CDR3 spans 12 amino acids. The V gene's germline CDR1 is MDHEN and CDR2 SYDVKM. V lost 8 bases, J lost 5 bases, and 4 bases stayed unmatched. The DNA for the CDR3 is TGTGCCAGCGAGAGGACAGGGTATGGCTACACCTTC. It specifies CASERTGYGYTF.

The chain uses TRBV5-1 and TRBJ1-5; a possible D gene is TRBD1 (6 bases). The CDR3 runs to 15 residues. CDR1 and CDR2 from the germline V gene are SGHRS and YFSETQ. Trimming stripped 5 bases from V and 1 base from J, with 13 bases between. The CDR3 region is CASSFEGGSNQPQHF. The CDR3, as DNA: TGCGCCAGCAGTTTCGAGGGGGGGAGCAATCAGCCCCAGCATTTT.

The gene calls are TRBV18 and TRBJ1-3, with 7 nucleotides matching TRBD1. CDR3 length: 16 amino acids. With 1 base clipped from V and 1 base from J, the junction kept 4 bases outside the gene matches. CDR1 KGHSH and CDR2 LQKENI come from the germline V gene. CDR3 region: CASSPQTGSSGNTIYF. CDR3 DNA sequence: TGTGCCAGCTCACCACAGACAGGGTCGTCTGGAAACACCATATATTTT.

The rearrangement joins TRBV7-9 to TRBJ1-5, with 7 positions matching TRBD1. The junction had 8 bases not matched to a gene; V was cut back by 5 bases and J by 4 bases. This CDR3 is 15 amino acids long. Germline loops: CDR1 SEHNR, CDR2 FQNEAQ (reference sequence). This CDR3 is CASSPTEGANQPQHF. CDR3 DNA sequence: TGTGCCAGCAGCCCTACTGAGGGGGCTAATCAGCCCCAGCATTTT.

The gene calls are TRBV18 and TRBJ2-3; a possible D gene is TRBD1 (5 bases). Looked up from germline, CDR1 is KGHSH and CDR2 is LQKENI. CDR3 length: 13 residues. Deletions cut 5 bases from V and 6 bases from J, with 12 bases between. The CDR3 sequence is CASSLIGADTQYF. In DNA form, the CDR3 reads TGTGCCAGCTCATTAATTGGGGCGGATACGCAGTATTTT.

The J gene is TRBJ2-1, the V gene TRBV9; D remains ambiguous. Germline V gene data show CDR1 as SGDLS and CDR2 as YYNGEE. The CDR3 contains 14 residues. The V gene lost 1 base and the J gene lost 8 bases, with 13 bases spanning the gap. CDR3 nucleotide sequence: TGTGCCAGCAGCGTATTTAAAGGACGGGATGAGCAGTTCTTC. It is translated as CASSVFKGRDEQFF.

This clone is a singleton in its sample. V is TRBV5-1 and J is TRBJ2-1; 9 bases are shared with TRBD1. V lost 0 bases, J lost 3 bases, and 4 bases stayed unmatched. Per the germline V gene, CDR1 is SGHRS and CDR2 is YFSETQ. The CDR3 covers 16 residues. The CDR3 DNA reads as TGCGCCAGCAGCTTGGAGGGGACAGGGAACTACAATGAGCAGTTCTTC. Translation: CASSLEGTGNYNEQFF.

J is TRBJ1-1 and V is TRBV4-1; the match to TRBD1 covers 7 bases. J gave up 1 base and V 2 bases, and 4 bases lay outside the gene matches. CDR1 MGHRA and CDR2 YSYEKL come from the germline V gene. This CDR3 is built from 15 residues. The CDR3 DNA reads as TGCGCCAGCAGCCAACCGAGGACAGGGAACACTGAAGCTTTCTTT. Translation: CASSQPRTGNTEAFF.

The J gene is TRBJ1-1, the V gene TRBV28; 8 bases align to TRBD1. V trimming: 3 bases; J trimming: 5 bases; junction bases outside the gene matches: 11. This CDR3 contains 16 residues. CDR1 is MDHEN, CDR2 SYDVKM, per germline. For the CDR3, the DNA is TGTGCCAGCAGTTTCCCGCCAGGGGGCGGAGATACTGAAGCTTTCTTT. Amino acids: CASSFPPGGGDTEAFF.

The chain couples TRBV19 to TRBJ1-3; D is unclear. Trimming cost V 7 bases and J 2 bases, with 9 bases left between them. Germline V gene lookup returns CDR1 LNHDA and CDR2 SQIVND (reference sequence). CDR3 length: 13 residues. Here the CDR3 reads CASIVGAGNTIYF. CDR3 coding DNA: TGTGCCAGTATCGTGGGAGCTGGAAACACCATATATTTT. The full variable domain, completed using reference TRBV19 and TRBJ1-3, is DGGITQSPKYLFRKEGQNVTLSCEQNLNHDAMYWYRQDPGQGLRLIYYSQIVNDFQKGDIAEGYSVSREKKESFPLTVTSAQKNPTAFYLCASIVGAGNTIYFGEGSWLTVV.

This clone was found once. Written as DNA, the CDR3 is TGCGCCAGCAGCTTGGGCGGTCAACTGAACACTGAAGCTTTCTTT. Protein sequence: CASSLGGQLNTEAFF. The chain combines TRBV5-1 with TRBJ1-1, with D hard to call. Germline CDR1 SGHRS, CDR2 YFSETQ. This CDR3 spans 15 amino acids. V dropped 0 bases and J dropped 0 bases, with 9 bases sitting between them.

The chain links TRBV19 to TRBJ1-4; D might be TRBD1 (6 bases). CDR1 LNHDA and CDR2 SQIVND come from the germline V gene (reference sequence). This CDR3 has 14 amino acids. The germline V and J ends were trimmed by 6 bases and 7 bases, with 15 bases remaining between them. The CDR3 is CASSQGWMGEKLFF. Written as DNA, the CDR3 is TGTGCCAGTAGCCAGGGGTGGATGGGTGAAAAACTGTTTTTT.

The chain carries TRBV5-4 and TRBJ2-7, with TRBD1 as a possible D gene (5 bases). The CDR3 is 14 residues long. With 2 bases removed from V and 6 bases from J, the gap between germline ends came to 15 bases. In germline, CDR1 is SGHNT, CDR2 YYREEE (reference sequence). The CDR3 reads CASSFWGLPLEQYF. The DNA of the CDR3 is TGTGCCAGCAGCTTTTGGGGCCTGCCCCTCGAGCAGTACTTC.

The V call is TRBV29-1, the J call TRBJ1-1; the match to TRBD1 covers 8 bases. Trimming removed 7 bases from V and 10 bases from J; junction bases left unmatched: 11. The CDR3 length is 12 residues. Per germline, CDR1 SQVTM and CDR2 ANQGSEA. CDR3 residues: CSAGGTGQRAFF. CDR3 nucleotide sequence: TGCAGCGCTGGGGGGACAGGCCAGAGAGCTTTCTTT.

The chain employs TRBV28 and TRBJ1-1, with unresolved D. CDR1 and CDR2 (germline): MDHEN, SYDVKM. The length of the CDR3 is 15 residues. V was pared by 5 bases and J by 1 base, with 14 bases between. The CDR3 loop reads CASSLPRRQNTEAFF. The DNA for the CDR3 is TGTGCCAGCAGTCTCCCTCGGAGGCAGAACACTGAAGCTTTCTTT.

For the CDR3, the DNA is TGTGCCTGGAGTGTTTTATTAGGGGGTTCGAACACTGAAGCTTTCTTT. This translates into CAWSVLLGGSNTEAFF. The V call is TRBV30, the J call TRBJ1-1; the D gene is possibly TRBD1 (6 bases). V was clipped by 0 bases and J by 1 base, with 15 bases between them. From germline, CDR1 is GTSNPN and CDR2 SVGIG (reference sequence). The CDR3 loop spans 16 amino acids.

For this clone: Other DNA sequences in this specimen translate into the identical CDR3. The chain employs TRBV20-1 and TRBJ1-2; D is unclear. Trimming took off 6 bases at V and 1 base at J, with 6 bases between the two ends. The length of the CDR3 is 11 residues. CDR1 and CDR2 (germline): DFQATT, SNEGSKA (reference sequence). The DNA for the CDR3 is TGCAGTGCGTGGGATAACTATGGCTACACCTTC. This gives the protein CSAWDNYGYTF.

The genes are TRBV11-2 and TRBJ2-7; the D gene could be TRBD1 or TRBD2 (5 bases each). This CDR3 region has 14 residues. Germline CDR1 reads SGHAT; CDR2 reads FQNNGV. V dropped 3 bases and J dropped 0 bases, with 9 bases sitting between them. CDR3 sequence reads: CASSLGTASYEQYF. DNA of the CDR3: TGTGCCAGCAGCTTGGGGACGGCCTCCTACGAGCAGTACTTC.

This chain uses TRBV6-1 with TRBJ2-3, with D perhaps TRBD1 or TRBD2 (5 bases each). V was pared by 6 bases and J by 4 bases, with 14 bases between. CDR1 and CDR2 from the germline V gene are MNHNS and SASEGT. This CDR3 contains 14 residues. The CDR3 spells CASRWGSLADTQYF. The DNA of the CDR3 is TGTGCCAGCAGGTGGGGGAGCTTGGCAGATACGCAGTATTTT.

CDR3 DNA: TGTGCCAGCAGCCAAGAACTTCGGCGAAGCACAGATACGCAGTATTTT. Translated: CASSQELRRSTDTQYF. The V call is TRBV4-2, the J call TRBJ2-3; D is undetermined. Germline V lookup: CDR1 LGHNA, CDR2 YNFKEQ. V lost 0 bases and J lost 0, with 10 bases in between. This CDR3 is 16 amino acids long.

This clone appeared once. Here the CDR3 DNA reads TGTGCCAGCTCACCATCTTTTATGACGGGAGGGCCAGGGGCCAACGTCCTGACTTTC. It specifies CASSPSFMTGGPGANVLTF. The rearrangement uses TRBV18 and TRBJ2-6; 8 nucleotides align to TRBD2. CDR1 KGHSH and CDR2 LQKENI come from the germline V gene. The junction had 13 bases not matched to a gene; V was cut back by 2 bases and J by 4 bases. This CDR3 contains 19 residues.

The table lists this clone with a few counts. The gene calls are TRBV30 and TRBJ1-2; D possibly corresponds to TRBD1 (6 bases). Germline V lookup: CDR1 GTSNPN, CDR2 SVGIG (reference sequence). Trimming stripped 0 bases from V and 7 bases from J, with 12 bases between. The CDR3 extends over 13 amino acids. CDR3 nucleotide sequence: TGTGCCTGGAGTGTAAGGGGGACAATTGGCTACACCTTC. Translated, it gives CAWSVRGTIGYTF. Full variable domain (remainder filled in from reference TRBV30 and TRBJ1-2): SQTIHQWPATLVQPVGSPLSLECTVEGTSNPNLYWYRQAAGRGLQLLFYSVGIGQISSEVPQNLSASRPQDRQFILSSKKLLLSDSGFYLCAWSVRGTIGYTFGSGTRLTVV.